Below, 4 T cell receptor beta chains from the same sample are listed, as sequenced in a study of CD4+ T cells in melanoma. Here immunoSEQ multiplex PCR was the method, and the copy in TCRdb shows in-frame clones only, minus some. This sample's clone table lists roughly 80 clones. Material: a T cell line or clone, from whole sample or a sorted T cell fraction (not recorded which). The receptors derive from a human donor with melanoma. Some clones in this sample may be carry-over from other donors' samples.

This clone is a singleton in its sample. This sequence joins TRBV10-2 and TRBJ2-3; D is undetermined. V was cut by 4 bases and J by 1 base, with 15 bases left in between. From germline, CDR1 is WSHSY and CDR2 SAAADI. This CDR3 spans 16 amino acids. The CDR3 loop reads CASSGTTTHGTDTQYF. The DNA for the CDR3 is TGCGCCAGCAGTGGGACCACCACACACGGCACAGATACGCAGTATTTT.

The V and J genes are TRBV6-1 and TRBJ2-1; possibly TRBD1 or TRBD2 for D (5 bases each). Per the germline V gene, CDR1 is MNHNS and CDR2 is SASEGT. The CDR3 has 16 residues. The V end lost 4 bases, the J end lost 0 bases, and 13 bases lay between the germline ends. The CDR3 region has the DNA TGTGCCAGCAGTGCACTAACTAGGGGCTCCTACAATGAGCAGTTCTTC. Translation gives CASSALTRGSYNEQFF.

The chain has TRBV7-3 and TRBJ2-5, with a possible D match to TRBD1 (6 bases). The CDR3 extends over 13 amino acids. V shed 5 bases and J shed 5 bases, with 12 bases lying between them. The germline gives CDR1 SGHTA, CDR2 FQGTGA. The CDR3 nucleotides are TGTGCCAGCAGCGTACAGGGTCAGGAGACCCAGTACTTC. Translating it yields CASSVQGQETQYF.

The chain carries TRBV5-1 and TRBJ1-4, with 7 bases aligning to TRBD1. The germline V gene has CDR1 SGHRS and CDR2 YFSETQ. The CDR3 consists of 15 residues. J was trimmed by 8 bases and V by 4 bases; bases with no gene match: 11. The CDR3 loop reads CASSTGDMLGEKLFF. DNA of the CDR3: TGCGCCAGCAGCACAGGGGACATGCTAGGGGAAAAACTGTTTTTT.